What follows are 24 T cell receptor beta chains derived from one specimen sequenced in a study of post-analysis software for immune sequencing data. General observations from the study: Patients showed TRBV5-6, TRBV5-1 and TRBV20-1 among a few TRBV segments more frequent than in controls.

Unique molecular identifiers tagged the TCR beta cDNA libraries. TCRdb called the PCR reads again in MiXCR, with one record for every CDR3 protein. The sample has roughly 800,000 distinct CDR3 sequences, roughly 27% seen once. These receptors' targets are unknown. Sequencing input: blood. These receptors came from a girl aged 10 to 17 with multiple sclerosis.

V is TRBV20-1 and J is TRBJ2-7, with 7 bases that match TRBD2. The germline CDR1 and CDR2 sequences are DFQATT and SNEGSKA (reference sequence). This CDR3 spans 18 amino acids. J gave up 1 base and V 3 bases, and 18 bases lay outside the gene matches. Here the CDR3 DNA reads TGCAGTGCTAGGCGGGGGTTGGATGGGGAGTCTTGGTCCTACGAGCAGTACTTC. As protein: CSARRGLDGESWSYEQYF.

This sequence joins TRBV29-1 and TRBJ2-2, with 7 bases aligning to TRBD2. J gave up 4 bases and V 6 bases, and 11 bases lay outside the gene matches. Germline lookup yields CDR1 SQVTM and CDR2 ANQGSEA. The CDR3 runs to 15 residues. The CDR3 sequence: CSVATRASGTGELFF. DNA of the CDR3: TGCAGCGTAGCCACGCGGGCTAGCGGCACCGGGGAGCTGTTTTTT.

This clonotype has a count of ten or more. The rearrangement links TRBV12-3 or TRBV12-4 to TRBJ2-1; maybe TRBD1 (6 bases). The V gene lost 3 bases and the J gene lost 1 base, with 10 bases spanning the gap. This CDR3 is built from 15 residues. Written as DNA, the CDR3 is TGTGCCAGCAGTTTTCCGCAGGGGTCCTACAATGAGCAGTTCTTC. Its protein is CASSFPQGSYNEQFF.

V and J are TRBV29-1 and TRBJ2-7, with D perhaps given as TRBD1 or TRBD2 (6 bases each). V was cut by 4 bases and J by 2 bases, with 12 bases left in between. The CDR3 contains 13 residues. Germline V gene data show CDR1 as SQVTM and CDR2 as ANQGSEA. For the CDR3, the DNA is TGCAGCGTTGGATGGAGGGGGGCCTACGAGCAGTACTTC. Its translation: CSVGWRGAYEQYF.

The rearrangement joins TRBV7-9 to TRBJ2-3, with D possibly matching TRBD2 (6 bases). The CDR3 runs to 16 residues. Trimming shortened V by 5 bases and J by 4 bases, and 19 bases separated the two germline ends. The germline V gene has CDR1 SEHNR and CDR2 FQNEAQ (reference sequence). CDR3 amino acids: CASSGRGNWGADTQYF. CDR3 sequence (DNA): TGTGCCAGCAGCGGACGGGGGAACTGGGGTGCAGATACGCAGTATTTT. Variable domain in full (rest from reference TRBV7-9 and TRBJ2-3): DTGVSQNPRHKITKRGQNVTFRCDPISEHNRLYWYRQTLGQGPEFLTYFQNEAQLEKSRLLSDRFSAERPKGSFSTLEIQRTEQGDSAMYLCASSGRGNWGADTQYFGPGTRLTVL.

The chain couples TRBV6-2 or TRBV6-3 to TRBJ2-5, with 11 bases lining up with TRBD2. V shed 8 bases and J 5 bases; nucleotides not matched to a gene: 7. The length of the CDR3 is 14 residues. Germline CDR1 is MNHEY and CDR2 is SVGEGT. Written as DNA, the CDR3 is TGTGCCAGCCGAACTAGCGGGAGCTGGGAGACCCAGTACTTC. Translating it yields CASRTSGSWETQYF.

This chain connects TRBV3-1 to TRBJ1-5, with D unclear. V shed 0 bases and J shed 6 bases, with 9 bases lying between them. This CDR3 contains 14 residues. The germline V gene encodes CDR1 LGHDT and CDR2 YNNKEL (reference sequence). The CDR3 loop reads CASSQEVSSQPQHF. CDR3 bases: TGTGCCAGCAGCCAAGAGGTTTCTAGTCAGCCCCAGCATTTT.

V usage is TRBV9 and J usage is TRBJ2-7; the D call may be TRBD1 or TRBD2 (6 bases each). Germline lookup yields CDR1 SGDLS and CDR2 YYNGEE. This CDR3 is 15 amino acids long. The V and J ends lost 0 bases and 4 bases respectively, with 14 bases between them. The CDR3 DNA reads as TGTGCCAGCAGCGTAGCTGGGGGGCCGGGGTACGAGCAGTACTTC. Translation gives CASSVAGGPGYEQYF.

J is TRBJ1-2 and V is TRBV18, with TRBD1 as a possible D gene (5 bases). Germline loops: CDR1 KGHSH, CDR2 LQKENI. The V end was cut by 4 bases, the J end by 4 bases, with 13 bases between. This CDR3 spans 14 amino acids. CDR3 DNA sequence: TGTGCCAGCTCACGGACCCTCGGGGGCTATGGCTACACCTTC. It encodes CASSRTLGGYGYTF.

The J gene is TRBJ2-1, the V gene TRBV6-6; possibly TRBD2 for D (5 bases). Germline CDR1 MNHNY, CDR2 SVGAGI (reference sequence). The CDR3 totals 17 residues. The V and J ends lost 6 bases and 5 bases respectively, with 23 bases between them. CDR3 loop: CASRRAQVYQPHNEQFF. The CDR3 bases are TGTGCCAGCAGGAGGGCCCAGGTCTACCAACCCCACAATGAGCAGTTCTTC.

This chain joins TRBV20-1 and TRBJ2-7; maybe TRBD2 (6 bases). The closer fit of TRBJ2-5 to the DNA end suggests the J call may be wrong. The length of the CDR3 is 15 residues. CDR1 DFQATT and CDR2 SNEGSKA come from the germline V gene (reference sequence). This chain's CDR3 is CSASLWAQGGETQYF. DNA for the CDR3: TGCAGTGCTAGTTTGTGGGCTCAGGGAGGAGAGACCCAGTACTTC.

The chain carries TRBV5-5 and TRBJ1-2; D is unresolved. The germline gives CDR1 SGHKS, CDR2 YYEKEE (reference sequence). The germline V and J ends were trimmed by 4 bases and 8 bases, with 18 bases remaining between them. The CDR3 totals 14 residues. The CDR3 loop is CASSPAARREGYTF. For the CDR3, the DNA is TGTGCCAGCAGCCCGGCGGCACGGAGGGAGGGCTACACCTTC.

The CDR3: CASTPREREADTQYF. In nucleotides, the CDR3 is TGTGCCAGTACCCCTAGGGAGCGGGAAGCAGATACGCAGTATTTT. This chain joins TRBV19 and TRBJ2-3; 7 bases match TRBD2. V was pared by 7 bases and J by 4 bases, with 11 bases of the junction left unmatched. The V gene's germline CDR1 is LNHDA and CDR2 SQIVND (reference sequence). The CDR3 covers 15 residues. Combining the CDR3 with reference TRBV19 and TRBJ2-3 gives the whole variable domain DGGITQSPKYLFRKEGQNVTLSCEQNLNHDAMYWYRQDPGQGLRLIYYSQIVNDFQKGDIAEGYSVSREKKESFPLTVTSAQKNPTAFYLCASTPREREADTQYFGPGTRLTVL.

This chain links TRBV14 with TRBJ2-3, with TRBD2 matching over 7 bases. J was trimmed by 14 bases and V by 6 bases; bases with no gene match: 14. Germline CDR1 and CDR2: SGHDN and FVKESK. This CDR3 has 13 residues. The CDR3 nucleotides are TGTGCCAGCAGTCGAAAGCGGGACGCGGTGTGGTATTTT. Translation: CASSRKRDAVWYF. The entire variable domain, with the rest obtained from reference TRBV14 and TRBJ2-3, is as follows: EAGVTQFPSHSVIEKGQTVTLRCDPISGHDNLYWYRRVMGKEIKFLLHFVKESKQDESGMPNNRFLAERTGGTYSTLKVQPAELEDSGVYFCASSRKRDAVWYFGPGTRLTVL.

This sequence joins TRBV3-1 and TRBJ1-2, with 10 positions matching TRBD1. The CDR3 is made up of 15 amino acids. The germline gives CDR1 LGHDT, CDR2 YNNKEL (reference sequence). The trim removed 3 bases at V and 10 bases at J, leaving 11 bases unmatched. The CDR3 coding sequence is TGTGCCAGCAGCCAGGCAACCGGGACAGGGGCAAACTACACCTTC. It translates to CASSQATGTGANYTF.

The chain carries TRBV6-2 or TRBV6-3 and TRBJ2-7; D is perhaps TRBD1 (6 bases). Germline loops: CDR1 MNHEY, CDR2 SVGEGT. This CDR3 comprises 15 residues. The V end lost 2 bases, the J end lost 0 bases, and 11 bases lay between the germline ends. The CDR3 sequence: CASSYGQTSSYEQYF. The CDR3 bases are TGTGCCAGCAGTTACGGACAGACGAGCTCCTACGAGCAGTACTTC.

V is TRBV6-1 and J is TRBJ2-5; TRBD1 matches at 8 bases. Unmatched junction bases numbered 6, after V lost 2 bases and J lost 1 base. The CDR3 is made up of 16 amino acids. Germline CDR1 reads MNHNS; CDR2 reads SASEGT. For the CDR3, the DNA is TGTGCCAGCAGTGAATACGCAGGGGGCTTCCAAGAGACCCAGTACTTC. Translation: CASSEYAGGFQETQYF.

This clonotype has a handful of counts. This rearrangement joins TRBV4-2 to TRBJ2-4; D possibly corresponds to TRBD1 (6 bases). The V end was cut by 1 base, the J end by 0 bases, with 13 bases between. The CDR3 contains 17 residues. Per germline, CDR1 LGHNA and CDR2 YNFKEQ. The CDR3 nucleotides read TGTGCCAGCAGCCAAGGGACAGCGACGATAGCCAAAAACATTCAGTACTTC. This sequence encodes CASSQGTATIAKNIQYF.

This clonotype was counted a few times. The chain is built from TRBV6-2 or TRBV6-3 and TRBJ2-3, with a possible D match to TRBD2 (5 bases). The CDR3 spans 12 residues. From germline, CDR1 is MNHEY and CDR2 SVGEGT. Trimming took 0 bases from V and 13 from J, leaving 11 bases between them. CDR3 region: CASSYSPQREYF. The CDR3 coding sequence is TGTGCCAGCAGTTACTCGCCTCAGAGGGAGTATTTT.

V and J are TRBV3-1 and TRBJ2-6; D ambiguous. Looked up from germline, CDR1 is LGHDT and CDR2 is YNNKEL (reference sequence). There are 16 residues in the CDR3. Deletions cut 4 bases from V and 0 bases from J, with 10 bases between. CDR3 amino acids: CASSPTIPSGANVLTF. For the CDR3, the DNA is TGTGCCAGCAGCCCCACAATTCCCTCTGGGGCCAACGTCCTGACTTTC.

The gene calls are TRBV2 and TRBJ2-3; TRBD2 agrees at 12 bases. CDR1 is SNHLY, CDR2 FYNNEI, per germline. There are 16 residues in the CDR3. The V segment lost 3 bases and the J segment 6 bases; nucleotides outside the gene matches: 7. In nucleotides, the CDR3 is TGTGCCAGCAGTGAGCCGACTAGCGGGAGAGGGGATACGCAGTATTTT. It specifies CASSEPTSGRGDTQYF.

The chain carries TRBV28 and TRBJ2-1; the match to TRBD2 covers 9 bases. This CDR3 region has 15 residues. Looked up from germline, CDR1 is MDHEN and CDR2 is SYDVKM. Losses at the gene ends were 7 bases for V and 0 bases for J; bases not matched to a gene: 4. The CDR3 region has the DNA TGTGCCAGCATCTTTAGCGGGAGCTCCTACAATGAGCAGTTCTTC. As protein: CASIFSGSSYNEQFF.

The sample holds a few counts of this clonotype. The chain combines TRBV6-5 with TRBJ1-5; no firm D call. Per the germline V gene, CDR1 is MNHEY and CDR2 is SVGAGI. Between the trimmed V and J ends, which lost 7 bases and 2 bases, there was a span of 12 bases. This CDR3 comprises 14 residues. CDR3 loop: CASTAVYGNQPQHF. In nucleotides, the CDR3 is TGTGCCAGCACCGCTGTGTACGGCAATCAGCCCCAGCATTTT.

Worth noting for this clonotype: Given a much more abundant clone one base away, this may be a read error. The CDR3 DNA reads TGTGCCAGCAGCTTAGGTGGCAGGCAAGAGACCCAGTTCTTC. Translated: CASSLGGRQETQFF. The chain carries TRBV7-9 and TRBJ2-1; D is uncertain. The CDR3 extends over 14 amino acids. Between the trimmed V and J ends, which lost 1 base and 13 bases, there was a span of 17 bases. Per the germline V gene, CDR1 is SEHNR and CDR2 is FQNEAQ (reference sequence).